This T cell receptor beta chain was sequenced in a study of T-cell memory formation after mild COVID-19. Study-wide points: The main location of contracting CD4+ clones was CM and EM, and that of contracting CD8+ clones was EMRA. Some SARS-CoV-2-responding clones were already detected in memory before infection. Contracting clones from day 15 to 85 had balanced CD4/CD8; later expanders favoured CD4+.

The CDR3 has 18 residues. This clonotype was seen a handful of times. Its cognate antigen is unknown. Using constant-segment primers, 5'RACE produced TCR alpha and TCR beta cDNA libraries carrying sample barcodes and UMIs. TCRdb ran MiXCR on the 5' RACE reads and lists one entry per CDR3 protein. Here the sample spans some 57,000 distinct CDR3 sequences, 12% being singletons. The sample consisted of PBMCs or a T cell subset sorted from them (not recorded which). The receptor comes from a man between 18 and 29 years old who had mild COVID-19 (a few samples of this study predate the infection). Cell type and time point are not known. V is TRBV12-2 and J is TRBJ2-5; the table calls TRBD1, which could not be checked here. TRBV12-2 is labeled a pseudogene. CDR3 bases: TGTGCAAGTCGCTCCCACCTGGGAGCCGGGACAGCCCAAGAGACCCAGTACTTC. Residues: CASRSHLGAGTAQETQYF.